This T cell receptor beta chain was captured in a study of blood T cell repertoires in COVID-19 (dated by TCRdb to the early 2020s). About the study as a whole: Samples covering the acute and convalescent phases of COVID-19 were provided by collaborators in the United States, Italy and Spain. A de-identified subject ID, COVID-19 status, age in years and sex were almost always included in the sample metadata. The prospective study material was composed of cDNA or gDNA derived from T cells, B-cell-depleted T cells, or PBMCs. The samples were drawn from the first 160 participants of the ongoing ImmuneRACE study and from 950 to 1,500 subjects provided by 6 global collaborators. Where available, HLA class I and class II types were obtained from metadata supplied by the sample provider rather than from assay-based typing. Deeply sampled blood TCRbeta repertoires from subjects exposed to, actively infected with, or recovered from COVID-19 were included in the dataset. A freely available public database, intended as a resource for researchers studying the immune response to SARS-CoV-2, is where the repertoires were released. The paper as a whole reports these results and caveats: The amount of clinical and demographic metadata varied by source and participant and was provided uncurated.

The immunoSEQ Assay, a bias-controlled multiplex PCR, was used to amplify TCRbeta CDR3 regions from genomic DNA. In the source study's methods: The number of nucleated cells in each sample was estimated by amplification of reference gene primers within the assay. To quantify the absolute abundance of each unique TCRbeta CDR3 rearrangement, sequence reads were collapsed and filtered. Productive Simpson clonality was computed per sample as the square root of Simpson's diversity index over productive rearrangements. This immuneACCESS table, as held by TCRdb, lists in-frame sequences with V and J called but not all clones. Of the missing ones, under half trace to an unresolved V gene in checked studies; the others have no known cause. D and trimming were read from the DNA, whereas the V and J calls and clone size are those reported in that table. This sample comprises around 72,000 clones, roughly 83% of them detected only once. 18% of the sample goes to the ten largest clones.

V loses 8 bases at its end and J loses 5 bases; junction bases beyond the gene matches: 10. CDR1 SQVTM and CDR2 ANQGSEA are derived from the germline V gene. The cysteine opens and the phenylalanine closes a CDR3 of 14 amino acids. Only the CDR3 DNA is retained, 42 bases long and in frame from the first base. Points on this clone: Its binding antigen is unknown. Base qualities are not recorded, but no much larger clone differs from it by a single base.

The collaborating institutions used their own protocols to collect whole blood in K2EDTA tubes. For TCRbeta analysis, collaborator samples were shipped as frozen whole blood, as isolated PBMCs, or as DNA extracted from either sample type. Material: peripheral blood. The sequence was obtained from an elderly woman with acute or convalescent COVID-19. The sequence is built from TRBV29-1 and TRBJ2-3; 10 central nucleotides agree with TRBD2. The CDR3 is CSTGLASLLDTQYF. The sequenced DNA: TGCAGCACGGGACTAGCGTCCCTTCTAGATACGCAGTATTTT.